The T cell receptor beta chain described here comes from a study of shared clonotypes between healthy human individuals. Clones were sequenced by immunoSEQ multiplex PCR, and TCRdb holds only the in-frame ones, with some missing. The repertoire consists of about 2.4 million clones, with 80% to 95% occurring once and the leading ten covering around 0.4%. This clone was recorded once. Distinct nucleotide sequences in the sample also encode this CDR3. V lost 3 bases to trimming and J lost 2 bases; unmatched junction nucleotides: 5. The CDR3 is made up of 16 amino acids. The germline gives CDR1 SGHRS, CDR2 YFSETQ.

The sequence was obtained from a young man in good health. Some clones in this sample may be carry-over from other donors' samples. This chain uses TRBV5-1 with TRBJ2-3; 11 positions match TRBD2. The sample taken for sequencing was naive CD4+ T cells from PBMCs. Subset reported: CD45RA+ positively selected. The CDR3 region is CASSSGTSGATDTQYF. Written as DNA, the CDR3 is TGCGCCAGCAGCTCCGGGACTAGCGGAGCCACAGATACGCAGTATTTT.